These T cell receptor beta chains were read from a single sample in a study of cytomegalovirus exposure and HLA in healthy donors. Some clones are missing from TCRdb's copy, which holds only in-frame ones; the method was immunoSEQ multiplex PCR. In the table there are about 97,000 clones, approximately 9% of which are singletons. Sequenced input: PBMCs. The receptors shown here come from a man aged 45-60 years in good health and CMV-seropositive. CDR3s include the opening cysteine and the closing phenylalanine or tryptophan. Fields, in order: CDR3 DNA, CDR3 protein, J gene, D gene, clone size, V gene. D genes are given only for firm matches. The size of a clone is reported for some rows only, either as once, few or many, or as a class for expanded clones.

CDR3nt: TGTGCCAGCAGCCGCGACAGGGGTGGAAACACCATATATTTT
CDR3aa: CASSRDRGGNTIYF
j_gene: TRBJ1-3
d_gene: TRBD1
abundance: few
v_gene: TRBV6-6

CDR3nt: TGCGCCAGCAGCTTCGGGGAGATGGGCTACACCTTC
CDR3aa: CASSFGEMGYTF
j_gene: TRBJ1-2
d_gene: -
abundance: -
v_gene: TRBV5-1

CDR3nt: TGTGCCAGCAAGCCTAGCGGGCACTCCTACGAGCAGTACTTC
CDR3aa: CASKPSGHSYEQYF
j_gene: TRBJ2-7
d_gene: TRBD2
abundance: -
v_gene: TRBV2

CDR3nt: TGTGCCAGCAGCACCACTGACAGGGATCGGGAAAAACTGTTTTTT
CDR3aa: CASSTTDRDREKLFF
j_gene: TRBJ1-4
d_gene: TRBD1
abundance: -
v_gene: TRBV5-5

CDR3nt: TGTGCCACCAGCGGACGGACAGGGAAAGATCAGCCCCAGCATTTT
CDR3aa: CATSGRTGKDQPQHF
j_gene: TRBJ1-5
d_gene: TRBD1
abundance: few
v_gene: TRBV15

CDR3nt: TGCGCCAGCAGCTTGGAGGACAGGGTGTTCAATGAGCAGTTCTTC
CDR3aa: CASSLEDRVFNEQFF
j_gene: TRBJ2-1
d_gene: TRBD1
abundance: -
v_gene: TRBV5-1

CDR3nt: TGTGCCAGCAGCTATAGCGGGGCGACCTACAATGAGCAGTTCTTC
CDR3aa: CASSYSGATYNEQFF
j_gene: TRBJ2-1
d_gene: TRBD2
abundance: -
v_gene: TRBV5-4

CDR3nt: TGTGCCAGCAGTTTGGCAATCCCTGAAGCTTTCTTT
CDR3aa: CASSLAIPEAFF
j_gene: TRBJ1-1
d_gene: -
abundance: few
v_gene: TRBV7-9

CDR3nt: TGTGCCAGCCTCTCAGCAGGGAGGACAGATACGCAGTATTTT
CDR3aa: CASLSAGRTDTQYF
j_gene: TRBJ2-3
d_gene: -
abundance: few
v_gene: TRBV7-9

CDR3nt: TGCGCCAGCAGCTTGGCTGCGGATCAAGAGACCCAGTACTTC
CDR3aa: CASSLAADQETQYF
j_gene: TRBJ2-5
d_gene: -
abundance: -
v_gene: TRBV5-1

CDR3nt: TGTGCCAGTAGGGGGACAGGGGGTCAGCCCCAGCATTTT
CDR3aa: CASRGTGGQPQHF
j_gene: TRBJ1-5
d_gene: TRBD1
abundance: -
v_gene: TRBV19

CDR3nt: TGCAGCGTTGCGGCTAGCGGGAGTACTTACAATGAGCAGTTCTTC
CDR3aa: CSVAASGSTYNEQFF
j_gene: TRBJ2-1
d_gene: TRBD2
abundance: -
v_gene: TRBV29-1

CDR3nt: TGTGCCAGCAGCTCGTTACCCGGTCAGCCCCAGCATTTT
CDR3aa: CASSSLPGQPQHF
j_gene: TRBJ1-5
d_gene: -
abundance: -
v_gene: TRBV6-5

CDR3nt: TGCGCCAGCAGCCAAGTTAGCGGGGTTAGCACAGATACGCAGTATTTT
CDR3aa: CASSQVSGVSTDTQYF
j_gene: TRBJ2-3
d_gene: TRBD2
abundance: few
v_gene: TRBV4-3

CDR3nt: TGTGCCAGCAGTTTATTCGGGGGTCCCTACGAGCAGTACTTC
CDR3aa: CASSLFGGPYEQYF
j_gene: TRBJ2-7
d_gene: -
abundance: few
v_gene: TRBV27

CDR3nt: TGTGCCATCAGTGCCGGGACAGGCACAGATACGCAGTATTTT
CDR3aa: CAISAGTGTDTQYF
j_gene: TRBJ2-3
d_gene: TRBD1
abundance: -
v_gene: TRBV10-3

CDR3nt: TGTGCCAGCACCCTGGGGCGTGAATTGGCTTTCTTT
CDR3aa: CASTLGRELAFF
j_gene: TRBJ1-1
d_gene: -
abundance: -
v_gene: TRBV6-1

CDR3nt: TGTGCCAGCAGTGAATGGGCGGGAGGGAACGGCGAGCAGTACTTC
CDR3aa: CASSEWAGGNGEQYF
j_gene: TRBJ2-7
d_gene: TRBD2
abundance: many
v_gene: TRBV2